The rows below give T cell receptor beta chains drawn from one sample of a study of T cells after yellow fever vaccination. MiXCR, run by TCRdb on the 5' RACE reads, gives a single entry per CDR3 protein. This table has 70,000 or so distinct CDR3 sequences, about 7.3% appearing once. The starting material was CD8+ T cells sorted from PBMCs, obtained roughly 10 days after the first yellow fever vaccination. The receptors here all came from a man aged 18 to 35 who received the YFV17D yellow fever vaccine. CDR3s include the opening cysteine and the closing phenylalanine or tryptophan. Fields, in order: J gene, clone size, V gene, D gene, CDR3 protein, CDR3 DNA. D genes are given only for firm matches. Not every row has a clone size; where given, it reads once, few, many or a size class.

TRBJ2-5	many	TRBV25-1	TRBD2	CASSEWTSGQETQYF	TGTGCCAGCAGTGAATGGACTAGCGGCCAAGAGACCCAGTACTTC
TRBJ2-7	many	TRBV5-6	-	CASSLGVISGEQYF	TGTGCCAGCAGCTTGGGGGTCATCTCAGGCGAGCAGTACTTC
TRBJ1-3	many	TRBV4-1	-	CASSQFSGNTIYF	TGCGCCAGCAGCCAATTCTCTGGAAACACCATATATTTT
TRBJ2-5	many	TRBV21-1	-	CASSKEPPETQYF	TGTGCCAGCAGCAAAGAACCCCCGGAGACCCAGTACTTC
TRBJ2-1	-	TRBV7-8	TRBD1	CASSLGFPGTGSVNEQFF	TGTGCCAGCAGCTTAGGATTCCCCGGGACAGGGTCGGTGAATGAGCAGTTCTTC
TRBJ1-2	-	TRBV6-4	-	CASSHSSPVRQGETTNYGYTF	TGTGCCAGCAGTCACTCCTCTCCCGTTCGCCAGGGAGAGACAACTAACTATGGCTACACCTTC
TRBJ1-1	many	TRBV20-1	TRBD1	CSARGQGDTEAFF	TGCAGTGCTAGAGGACAGGGGGACACTGAAGCTTTCTTT
TRBJ2-5	many	TRBV7-9	-	CASSRTLGSQYF	TGTGCCAGCAGCCGGACACTCGGGTCCCAGTACTTC
TRBJ2-5	many	TRBV12-3/TRBV12-4	-	CASSLDIMPGTQYF	TGTGCCAGCAGTTTAGATATTATGCCCGGGACCCAGTACTTC
TRBJ2-1	many	TRBV12-3/TRBV12-4	TRBD2	CASSLGAGGHWEQFF	TGTGCCAGCAGTTTAGGAGCGGGGGGCCATTGGGAGCAGTTCTTC
TRBJ2-2	many	TRBV4-2	-	CASSKEITFKAGELFF	TGTGCCAGCAGTAAGGAGATTACCTTTAAGGCCGGGGAGCTGTTTTTT
TRBJ1-2	many	TRBV12-3/TRBV12-4	TRBD1	CASSLRSYEQGYTF	TGTGCCAGCAGTCTGCGGTCGTACGAACAGGGGTACACCTTC
TRBJ1-2	many	TRBV12-3/TRBV12-4	TRBD1	CARSVTGTGGPYGYTF	TGTGCCAGAAGTGTAACCGGGACAGGGGGCCCCTATGGCTACACCTTC
TRBJ1-6	many	TRBV6-5	TRBD1	CASKPTGRNSPLHF	TGTGCCAGCAAGCCGACAGGGCGAAATTCACCCCTCCACTTT
TRBJ2-2	few	TRBV3-1	TRBD1	CASSPRRDRGPVTRAYTGELFF	TGTGCCAGCAGCCCCCGTCGGGACAGGGGGCCCGTAACCCGGGCTTACACCGGGGAGCTGTTTTTT
TRBJ1-6	few	TRBV5-1	-	CASSLERLKATGPNSPLHF	TGCGCCAGCAGCTTGGAAAGGCTAAAGGCGACGGGACCCAATTCACCCCTCCACTTT
TRBJ1-2	many	TRBV7-8	-	CASSLARGNYGYTF	TGTGCCAGCAGCTTAGCGAGGGGGAACTATGGCTACACCTTC
TRBJ2-1	many	TRBV15	-	CATRETHNEQFF	TGTGCCACCAGGGAAACTCACAATGAGCAGTTCTTC
TRBJ2-3	many	TRBV7-6	-	CASSLEAGTTSTDTQYF	TGTGCCAGCAGCTTAGAGGCCGGAACCACTAGCACAGATACGCAGTATTTT
TRBJ1-5	few	TRBV24-1	TRBD1	CATSGKQGRNQPQHF	TGTGCCACCAGTGGGAAACAGGGGCGCAATCAGCCCCAGCATTTT
TRBJ2-2	many	TRBV29-1	-	CSVRPSPGELFF	TGCAGCGTAAGACCAAGCCCCGGGGAGCTGTTTTTT
TRBJ2-2	many	TRBV12-3/TRBV12-4	TRBD1	CASSFAQGAPGELFF	TGTGCCAGCAGTTTTGCACAGGGGGCGCCCGGGGAGCTGTTTTTT
TRBJ2-1	few	TRBV12-3/TRBV12-4	-	CATPRGPHYNEQFF	TGTGCCACTCCGCGGGGGCCCCACTACAATGAGCAGTTCTTC
TRBJ1-1	few	TRBV29-1	-	CSVRGPEAFF	TGCAGCGTTCGCGGCCCTGAAGCTTTCTTT
TRBJ2-1	many	TRBV10-3	-	CATQSRRGSYNEQFF	TGTGCCACCCAATCACGGAGGGGCTCCTACAATGAGCAGTTCTTC
TRBJ2-1	-	TRBV5-1	-	CASSLIGHDEQFF	TGCGCCAGCAGCTTGATAGGGCACGATGAGCAGTTCTTC
TRBJ2-7	-	TRBV4-2	TRBD2	CASSPRGLAEYEQYF	TGTGCCAGCAGCCCGCGGGGACTAGCGGAGTACGAGCAGTACTTC
TRBJ2-1	few	TRBV5-5	TRBD2	CASTDGGGMFF	TGTGCCAGCACTGACGGGGGGGGCATGTTCTTC
TRBJ2-3	-	TRBV23-1	-	CASSGITSTDTQYF	TGCGCCAGCAGTGGTATAACTAGCACAGATACGCAGTATTTT
TRBJ2-7	many	TRBV9	TRBD1	CASSVSGTGLDEQYF	TGTGCCAGCAGCGTCAGTGGGACAGGGTTGGACGAGCAGTACTTC
TRBJ2-2	many	TRBV12-3/TRBV12-4	-	CASTQGGFDTGELFF	TGTGCCAGCACCCAAGGGGGATTCGACACCGGGGAGCTGTTTTTT
TRBJ1-5	-	TRBV7-2	-	CASTPGFGSNQPQHF	TGTGCCAGCACCCCCGGGTTCGGGAGCAATCAGCCCCAGCATTTT
TRBJ1-6	many	TRBV4-3	-	CASSQERTSLNSPLHF	TGCGCCAGCAGCCAAGAACGGACGTCCCTTAATTCACCCCTCCACTTT
TRBJ2-1	few	TRBV21-1	-	CASRINSGQGSRGYNEQFF	TGTGCCAGCAGGATAAACTCGGGACAGGGTTCTAGGGGCTACAATGAGCAGTTCTTC
TRBJ2-7	-	TRBV5-1	-	CASSWASGGFAYEQYF	TGCGCCAGCAGCTGGGCGTCGGGGGGCTTTGCCTACGAGCAGTACTTC
TRBJ2-3	many	TRBV4-3	TRBD2	CASSQEGAGGTDTQYF	TGCGCCAGCAGCCAAGAAGGGGCGGGGGGAACAGATACGCAGTATTTT
TRBJ2-1	many	TRBV5-6	-	CASSPTEYNEQFF	TGTGCCAGCAGCCCGACGGAGTACAATGAGCAGTTCTTC
TRBJ2-1	many	TRBV12-3/TRBV12-4	-	CASNPVGNEQFF	TGTGCCAGCAACCCGGTGGGTAATGAGCAGTTCTTC
TRBJ2-7	few	TRBV27	-	CASSLSGRVYEQYF	TGTGCCAGCAGTTTATCCGGACGGGTCTACGAGCAGTACTTC
TRBJ2-2	many	TRBV27	-	CASSLDPPPGELFF	TGTGCCAGCAGTCTGGACCCACCCCCGGGGGAGCTGTTTTTT
TRBJ1-5	many	TRBV7-2	-	CASSFNGNQPQHF	TGTGCCAGCAGCTTTAACGGCAATCAGCCCCAGCATTTT
TRBJ2-2	few	TRBV4-3	-	CASSQRGPNTGELFF	TGCGCCAGCAGCCAACGGGGACCGAACACCGGGGAGCTGTTTTTT
TRBJ2-3	-	TRBV6-2/TRBV6-3	TRBD1	CASSIPDRGYTDTQYF	TGTGCCAGCAGTATTCCCGACAGGGGTTACACAGATACGCAGTATTTT
TRBJ2-2	many	TRBV4-3	-	CASSQCEGHPNTGELFF	TGCGCCAGCAGCCAATGTGAGGGACATCCGAACACCGGGGAGCTGTTTTTT
TRBJ2-6	-	TRBV3-1	-	CASTKQVTGANVLTF	TGTGCCAGCACCAAGCAGGTCACTGGGGCAAACGTCCTGACTTTC
TRBJ2-1	many	TRBV20-1	TRBD2	CSARDTRGGYNEQFF	TGCAGTGCTAGAGATACCCGGGGGGGGTACAATGAGCAGTTCTTC
TRBJ2-5	few	TRBV12-3/TRBV12-4	-	CASSLGVAGTQYF	TGTGCCAGCAGTTTAGGTGTCGCGGGGACCCAGTACTTC
TRBJ1-4	few	TRBV4-3	-	CASSQERPATNEKLFF	TGCGCCAGCAGCCAGGAAAGACCAGCAACTAATGAAAAACTGTTTTTT
TRBJ1-5	many	TRBV12-3/TRBV12-4	TRBD1	CASGQGASQPQHF	TGTGCCAGCGGGCAGGGGGCGAGTCAGCCCCAGCATTTT
TRBJ1-1	many	TRBV7-2	-	CASSLTLTGVMNTEAFF	TGTGCCAGCAGCTTAACTCTAACAGGCGTTATGAACACTGAAGCTTTCTTT
TRBJ1-4	few	TRBV7-9	-	CASSSTLREKLFF	TGTGCCAGCAGCTCGACACTCCGAGAAAAACTGTTTTTT
TRBJ2-5	many	TRBV6-5	-	CASSPQGTETQYF	TGTGCCAGCAGTCCTCAGGGGACAGAGACCCAGTACTTC
TRBJ2-2	many	TRBV5-4	-	CASSRWTVNTGELFF	TGTGCCAGCAGCCGTTGGACAGTGAACACCGGGGAGCTGTTTTTT
TRBJ2-1	many	TRBV28	-	CASSLRPGRGTYNEQFF	TGTGCCAGCAGCCTTAGACCGGGACGCGGGACCTACAATGAGCAGTTCTTC
TRBJ2-2	few	TRBV2	-	CASSETANTGELFF	TGTGCCAGCAGTGAAACAGCAAACACCGGGGAGCTGTTTTTT
TRBJ1-5	-	TRBV7-8	-	CASSGDRATPGNQPQHF	TGTGCCAGCAGCGGAGACCGGGCGACTCCCGGCAATCAGCCCCAGCATTTT
TRBJ1-6	many	TRBV12-3/TRBV12-4	-	CASSPERDSPLHF	TGTGCCAGCAGTCCCGAGAGAGATTCACCCCTCCACTTT
TRBJ2-3	many	TRBV7-8	TRBD2	CASSPVPGLAPSTDTQYF	TGTGCCAGCAGCCCCGTCCCGGGACTAGCTCCGAGCACAGATACGCAGTATTTT
TRBJ1-4	many	TRBV5-6	TRBD1	CASSWGSGTGLKLFF	TGTGCCAGCAGCTGGGGGTCCGGGACAGGCCTAAAACTGTTTTTT